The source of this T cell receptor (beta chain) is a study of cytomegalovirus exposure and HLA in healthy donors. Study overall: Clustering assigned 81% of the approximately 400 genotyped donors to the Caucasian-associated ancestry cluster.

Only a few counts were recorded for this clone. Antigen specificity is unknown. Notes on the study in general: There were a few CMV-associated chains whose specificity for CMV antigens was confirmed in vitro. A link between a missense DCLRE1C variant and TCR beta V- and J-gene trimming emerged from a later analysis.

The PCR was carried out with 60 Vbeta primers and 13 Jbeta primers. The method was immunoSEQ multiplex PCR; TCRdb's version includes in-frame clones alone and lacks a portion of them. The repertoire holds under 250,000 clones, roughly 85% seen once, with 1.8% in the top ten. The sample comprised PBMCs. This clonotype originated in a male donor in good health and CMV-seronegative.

The CDR3 sequence is CASSLGPTGGFTGELFF. The CDR3 DNA is TGTGCCAGCAGCTTAGGGCCGACAGGGGGCTTCACCGGGGAGCTGTTTTTT. J is TRBJ2-2 and V is TRBV7-3; TRBD1 matches 10 bases. J was trimmed by 4 bases and V by 2 bases; bases with no gene match: 7. CDR1 is SGHTA, CDR2 FQGTGA, per germline. The CDR3 runs 17 residues.